One sample yielded the 26 T cell receptor beta chains listed below, sequenced in a study of immune evolution from preneoplasia to lung adenocarcinoma. Here immunoSEQ multiplex PCR was the method, and the copy in TCRdb shows in-frame clones only, minus some. The sample lists 5,200 or so clones, less than 85% seen once, with approximately 6.6% in the top ten. Sequenced sample: FFPE minimally invasive lung adenocarcinoma tissue. Receptors originate from a person aged 50-75 years with lung adenocarcinoma.

The chain combines TRBV7-9 with TRBJ2-7; the D gene is possibly TRBD1 (5 bases). The CDR3 is made up of 14 amino acids. Germline V gene sequence: CDR1 SEHNR, CDR2 FQNEAQ (reference sequence). Trimming removed 4 bases at V and 1 base at J, with 11 bases between. The CDR3 region has the DNA TGTGCCAGCAGCTACGAGTCAGGGTCCTACGAGCAGTACTTC. Translating it yields CASSYESGSYEQYF. The full variable domain, rest sourced from reference TRBV7-9 and TRBJ2-7, is DTGVSQNPRHKITKRGQNVTFRCDPISEHNRLYWYRQTLGQGPEFLTYFQNEAQLEKSRLLSDRFSAERPKGSFSTLEIQRTEQGDSAMYLCASSYESGSYEQYFGPGTRLTVT.

The J gene is TRBJ2-1, the V gene TRBV5-1; D remains unclear. With 4 bases removed from V and 2 bases from J, the gap between germline ends came to 7 bases. This CDR3 is built from 13 residues. Germline lookup yields CDR1 SGHRS and CDR2 YFSETQ. This chain's CDR3 is CASSSGTYNEQFF. The CDR3 nucleotides are TGCGCCAGCAGCAGTGGGACCTACAATGAGCAGTTCTTC.

The CDR3 region has the DNA TGTGCCAGCAGCTTGGCCCCCAGGGAAATCGATGAGCAGTTCTTC. This gives the protein CASSLAPREIDEQFF. The chain recombines TRBV11-2 with TRBJ2-1, with D perhaps matching TRBD1 (5 bases). Germline loops: CDR1 SGHAT, CDR2 FQNNGV. This CDR3 contains 15 residues. V lost 3 bases and J lost 8, with 17 bases in between.

The V gene is TRBV29-1, the J gene TRBJ1-1; 7 bases line up with TRBD1. The CDR3 runs 13 residues. Germline V gene lookup returns CDR1 SQVTM and CDR2 ANQGSEA. V lost 4 bases, J lost 5 bases, and 7 bases stayed unmatched. CDR3 in amino acids: CSVGTGGITEAFF. The CDR3 bases are TGCAGCGTTGGGACAGGCGGTATAACTGAAGCTTTCTTT.

The chain is built from TRBV18 and TRBJ2-7; D perhaps matches TRBD1 (6 bases). The CDR3 spans 16 residues. V lost 5 bases and J 6 bases, leaving 23 bases between the germline ends. CDR1 KGHSH and CDR2 LQKENI come from the germline V gene. In DNA form, the CDR3 reads TGTGCCAGCTCATCCAAGACAGGTCTTCGGGGTTCCGAGCAGTACTTC. Its protein product is CASSSKTGLRGSEQYF. Together with reference TRBV18 and TRBJ2-7, the CDR3 gives the full variable domain: NAGVMQNPRHLVRRRGQEARLRCSPMKGHSHVYWYRQLPEEGLKFMVYLQKENIIDESGMPKERFSAEFPKEGPSILRIQQVVRGDSAAYFCASSSKTGLRGSEQYFGPGTRLTVT.

The V gene is TRBV30, the J gene TRBJ2-5; 9 bases fit TRBD1. The DNA end lines up better with TRBJ2-7; the J call may be wrong. Looked up from germline, CDR1 is GTSNPN and CDR2 is SVGIG (reference sequence). The CDR3 consists of 13 residues. The CDR3 reads CAWSETGGYEQYF. In DNA form, the CDR3 reads TGTGCCTGGAGTGAGACAGGGGGCTACGAGCAGTACTTC.

This clone came up once. The V gene is TRBV15, the J gene TRBJ1-1, with no clear D. Germline V gene lookup returns CDR1 LNHNV and CDR2 YYDKDF (reference sequence). The germline V and J ends were trimmed by 3 bases and 1 base, with 9 bases remaining between them. This CDR3 comprises 14 residues. The CDR3 protein is CATSRGDGNTEAFF. DNA for the CDR3: TGTGCCACCAGCAGGGGCGACGGGAACACTGAAGCTTTCTTT.

This chain uses TRBV27 with TRBJ2-5; 8 bases match TRBD1. The V segment lost 3 bases and the J segment 5 bases; nucleotides outside the gene matches: 8. This CDR3 has 15 residues. Germline CDR1 is MNHEY and CDR2 is SMNVEV (reference sequence). The CDR3 DNA follows: TGTGCCAGCAGTTTTCAGGGGGCGGTCACGGAGACCCAGTACTTC. This sequence encodes CASSFQGAVTETQYF.

The V gene is TRBV6-4, the J gene TRBJ2-1, with D perhaps assigned TRBD1 or TRBD2 (5 bases each). V was trimmed by 0 bases and J by 9 bases, leaving 15 bases between them. Germline values: CDR1 MRHNA, CDR2 SNTAGT. The length of the CDR3 is 15 residues. CDR3 region: CASSDSTDSQGEQFF. The CDR3 DNA follows: TGTGCCAGCAGTGACTCGACGGACTCTCAGGGTGAGCAGTTCTTC.

V and J are TRBV9 and TRBJ2-3; possible D gene TRBD2, 7 bases. CDR1 is SGDLS, CDR2 YYNGEE, per germline. The CDR3 is made up of 16 amino acids. Trimming removed 4 bases from V and 0 bases from J, with 15 bases in between. CDR3: CASSIRGTTSTDTQYF. In nucleotides, the CDR3 is TGTGCCAGCAGCATAAGGGGGACTACGAGCACAGATACGCAGTATTTT.

The rearrangement links TRBV10-3 to TRBJ2-2, with 8 bases aligning to TRBD2. Germline assignment: CDR1 ENHRY and CDR2 SYGVKD. V lost 3 bases, J lost 6 bases, and 12 bases stayed unmatched. This CDR3 comprises 17 residues. As DNA, the CDR3 is TGTGCCATCAGTGACTCAGGAGCGGGAGTGGTGGCCGGGGAGCTGTTTTTT. Translating gives CAISDSGAGVVAGELFF.

CDR3 DNA: TGTGCCAGCACATCTCCTCGGGACAGTTACTTGGGGACAGATACGCAGTATTTT. It yields the protein CASTSPRDSYLGTDTQYF. The chain uses TRBV28 and TRBJ2-3; 7 bases map to TRBD1. V trimming: 7 bases; J trimming: 3 bases; junction bases outside the gene matches: 19. From germline, CDR1 is MDHEN and CDR2 SYDVKM. This CDR3 is 18 amino acids long.

CDR3 in amino acids: CSALRRGSYEQYF. The DNA for the CDR3 is TGCAGCGCCCTTAGAAGGGGCTCCTACGAGCAGTACTTC. The rearrangement uses TRBV29-1 and TRBJ2-7; TRBD1 is a possible D gene (5 bases). The V gene's germline CDR1 is SQVTM and CDR2 ANQGSEA. The CDR3 is 13 residues long. With 7 bases removed from V and 0 bases from J, the gap between germline ends came to 13 bases.

The rearrangement joins TRBV15 to TRBJ2-1; D gene ambiguous. The CDR3 is 15 amino acids. The ends were cut back, 5 bases at V and 4 bases at J, with 15 bases in the middle. Germline V gene lookup returns CDR1 LNHNV and CDR2 YYDKDF (reference sequence). The CDR3 spells CATSPEGIRYNEQFF. Written as DNA, the CDR3 is TGTGCCACCAGCCCGGAAGGGATCCGATACAATGAGCAGTTCTTC.

The chain is built from TRBV19 and TRBJ1-1; TRBD1 is a possible D gene (6 bases). This CDR3 region has 14 residues. CDR1 is LNHDA, CDR2 SQIVND, per germline (reference sequence). V shed 3 bases and J shed 5 bases, with 13 bases lying between them. In nucleotides, the CDR3 is TGTGCCAGTAGTATCCAGGGGCGAGGGACTGAAGCTTTCTTT. It is translated as CASSIQGRGTEAFF. Drawing the rest from reference TRBV19 and TRBJ1-1, the complete variable domain is DGGITQSPKYLFRKEGQNVTLSCEQNLNHDAMYWYRQDPGQGLRLIYYSQIVNDFQKGDIAEGYSVSREKKESFPLTVTSAQKNPTAFYLCASSIQGRGTEAFFGQGTRLTVV.

Concerning this clone: Other DNA variants within this sample encode the same CDR3. This sequence joins TRBV7-2 and TRBJ1-2; D is unresolved. CDR3 length: 13 amino acids. Germline values: CDR1 SGHTA, CDR2 FQGNSA. V dropped 1 base and J dropped 5 bases, with 8 bases sitting between them. The CDR3 coding sequence is TGTGCCAGCAGCTTAGATCGGAGTTATGGCTACACCTTC. This translates into CASSLDRSYGYTF. Based on the CDR3 plus reference TRBV7-2 and TRBJ1-2, the full variable domain is GAGVSQSPSNKVTEKGKDVELRCDPISGHTALYWYRQSLGQGLEFLIYFQGNSAPDKSGLPSDRFSAERTGGSVSTLTIQRTQQEDSAVYLCASSLDRSYGYTFGSGTRLTVV.

Turning to this clone: The junction differs from germline at one of its ends, possibly a read error. Here the CDR3 DNA reads TGTGCCAGTAGTATAGTTTCTGGGGGATCCTTCGAGCAGTACTTC. Its protein product is CASSIVSGGSFEQYF. The chain couples TRBV19 to TRBJ2-7; D is tentatively TRBD1 or TRBD2 (5 bases each). CDR1 and CDR2 from the germline V gene are LNHDA and SQIVND (reference sequence). The CDR3 totals 15 residues. Combining the CDR3 with reference TRBV19 and TRBJ2-7 gives the whole variable domain DGGITQSPKYLFRKEGQNVTLSCEQNLNHDAMYWYRQDPGQGLRLIYYSQIVNDFQKGDIAEGYSVSREKKESFPLTVTSAQKNPTAFYLCASSIVSGGSFEQYFGPGTRLTVT.

The V gene is TRBV6-1, the J gene TRBJ2-7; possibly TRBD1 for D (6 bases). CDR3 size: 13 residues. The germline CDR1 and CDR2 sequences are MNHNS and SASEGT. V was pared by 5 bases and J by 2 bases, with 10 bases between. The CDR3 nucleotides read TGTGCCAGCAGTAAACAGGGACCCTACGAGCAGTACTTC. Its translation is CASSKQGPYEQYF.

The rearrangement links TRBV9 to TRBJ2-1; D remains unclear. The V gene's germline CDR1 is SGDLS and CDR2 YYNGEE. V was shortened by 0 bases and J by 3 bases, with 7 bases between the two germline ends. There are 14 residues in the CDR3. CDR3 bases: TGTGCCAGCAGCGTAGGGCAGGTCTACAATGAGCAGTTCTTC. It translates to CASSVGQVYNEQFF.

The rearrangement uses TRBV6-1 and TRBJ1-6, with TRBD1 matching 8 bases. The CDR3 runs 15 residues. Germline CDR1 and CDR2: MNHNS and SASEGT. Trimming cost V 6 bases and J 7 bases; bases outside gene matches: 8. The CDR3 DNA reads TGTGCCAGCAGAGTATCAGGGGGCCGGAATTCACCCCTCCACTTT. Translated: CASRVSGGRNSPLHF.

This clone has a handful of counts. The chain recombines TRBV10-3 with TRBJ2-2, with D unclear. The germline V and J ends were trimmed by 6 bases and 2 bases, with 4 bases remaining between them. This CDR3 is built from 12 residues. From germline, CDR1 is ENHRY and CDR2 SYGVKD. CDR3 protein: CAIRRNTGELFF. The DNA for the CDR3 is TGTGCCATCAGAAGAAACACCGGGGAGCTGTTTTTT.

CDR3 bases: TGTGCCTGGAGTGTAGGGACCAACTACGAGCAGTACTTC. Its protein is CAWSVGTNYEQYF. The chain is built from TRBV30 and TRBJ2-7; D tentatively fits TRBD1 or TRBD2 (5 bases each). Trimming left V 0 bases short and J 3 bases short, with 9 bases between. This CDR3 is built from 13 residues. In germline, CDR1 is GTSNPN, CDR2 SVGIG (reference sequence).

The rearrangement joins TRBV11-2 to TRBJ2-7, with D perhaps TRBD1 (5 bases). V lost 1 base and J 1 base, leaving 11 bases between the germline ends. The CDR3 covers 15 residues. Germline-derived CDR1 and CDR2 are SGHAT and FQNNGV. CDR3 bases: TGTGCCAGCAGCTTAGGACTGACAGTATCCTACGAGCAGTACTTC. Protein sequence: CASSLGLTVSYEQYF.

This clone is large within its sample. The chain has TRBV7-2 and TRBJ2-7, with D unclear. The CDR3 is 17 residues long. Germline CDR1 reads SGHTA; CDR2 reads FQGNSA. The V gene lost 1 base and the J gene lost 0 bases, with 16 bases spanning the gap. The CDR3 spells CASSLEVSSFISYEQYF. CDR3 sequence (DNA): TGTGCCAGCAGCTTAGAAGTCTCGAGTTTTATCTCCTACGAGCAGTACTTC.

The CDR3 DNA sequence: TGCAGCGTCGGGGACAGCAATCAGCCCCAGCATTTT. This translates into CSVGDSNQPQHF. This chain connects TRBV29-1 to TRBJ1-5; D possibly corresponds to TRBD1 (5 bases). The CDR3 consists of 12 residues. Germline V gene sequence: CDR1 SQVTM, CDR2 ANQGSEA. Deletions cut 6 bases from V and 1 base from J, with 7 bases between. The whole variable domain, filled in from reference TRBV29-1 and TRBJ1-5, reads SAVISQKPSRDICQRGTSLTIQCQVDSQVTMMFWYRQQPGQSLTLIATANQGSEATYESGFVIDKFPISRPNLTFSTLTVSNMSPEDSSIYLCSVGDSNQPQHFGDGTRLSIL.

As regards this clone: The sample holds other DNA sequences that translate to the same CDR3. CDR3 bases: TGTGCCTGGATGGGACAGGGGGCCTCCTACAATGAGCAGTTCTTC. Its protein is CAWMGQGASYNEQFF. The V call is TRBV30, the J call TRBJ2-1; 12 positions match TRBD1. CDR3 length: 15 residues. Germline V gives CDR1 GTSNPN, CDR2 SVGIG (reference sequence). Trimming removed 4 bases from V and 0 bases from J; junction bases left unmatched: 1.